This passage covers 15 T cell receptor beta chains from one sample sequenced in a study of T-cell reconstitution after alpha-beta-depleted transplantation in children. Researchers prepared the TCRbeta library using unique molecular identifiers, the study reports. TCRdb re-derived calls from the PCR reads in MiXCR, one entry per CDR3 protein. Among 400,000 to 500,000 distinct CDR3 sequences listed, about 11% were seen once. Sequenced here: PBMCs from the stem cell graft donor, sampled from the stem cell graft. The receptors were sampled from a human donor who donated a stem cell graft to a child with acute myeloid leukemia.

This clonotype was counted many times. This rearrangement joins TRBV12-3 or TRBV12-4 to TRBJ1-1; possibly TRBD1 for D (6 bases). V lost 3 bases and J lost 1, with 12 bases in between. The CDR3 is made up of 15 amino acids. The CDR3: CASSFGARGNTEAFF. The CDR3 DNA reads TGTGCCAGCAGTTTTGGGGCCAGGGGGAACACTGAAGCTTTCTTT.

This clonotype was found a few times. This chain uses TRBV12-3 or TRBV12-4 with TRBJ1-1; TRBD1 is a possible D gene (5 bases). The germline V and J ends were trimmed by 0 bases and 6 bases, with 14 bases remaining between them. The CDR3 covers 15 residues. The CDR3 sequence is CASSLASQGIAEAFF. CDR3 nucleotide sequence: TGTGCCAGCAGTTTAGCTTCTCAGGGTATCGCTGAAGCTTTCTTT.

This clonotype showed up just a few times. This rearrangement joins TRBV7-8 to TRBJ2-1, with D maybe TRBD2 (5 bases). The CDR3 has 17 residues. Germline loops: CDR1 SGHVS, CDR2 FQNEAQ. Trimming shortened V by 1 base and J by 5 bases, and 18 bases separated the two germline ends. The CDR3 loop reads CASSLVASTGFHNEQFF. In nucleotides, the CDR3 is TGTGCCAGCAGCTTAGTGGCTAGCACGGGTTTCCACAATGAGCAGTTCTTC.

This clonotype was found many times. V is TRBV9 and J is TRBJ1-5; D remains ambiguous. The CDR3 contains 14 residues. Trimming removed 3 bases from V and 5 bases from J, with 12 bases in between. CDR1 SGDLS and CDR2 YYNGEE come from the germline V gene. Here the CDR3 reads CASSAQAWDQPQHF. The CDR3 nucleotides read TGTGCCAGCAGCGCCCAGGCGTGGGATCAGCCCCAGCATTTT.

The gene calls are TRBV6-2 or TRBV6-3 and TRBJ2-2; tentative D call: TRBD1 (7 bases). V shed 3 bases and J shed 6 bases, with 14 bases lying between them. Per the germline V gene, CDR1 is MNHEY and CDR2 is SVGEGT. The CDR3 spans 15 residues. CDR3 DNA: TGTGCCAGCAGTTATAGGAGGGGGCGGTCCGGGGAGCTGTTTTTT. Its protein product is CASSYRRGRSGELFF.

This clonotype has ten or more counts. This chain uses TRBV5-5 with TRBJ2-7, with D uncertain. CDR3 length: 15 residues. Germline loops: CDR1 SGHKS, CDR2 YYEKEE (reference sequence). V was pared by 1 base and J by 4 bases, with 15 bases between. CDR3 DNA: TGTGCCAGCAGCTTGCTGAACACGGAGCCGTACGAGCAGTACTTC. Encoded protein: CASSLLNTEPYEQYF.

This clonotype was picked up many times. V usage is TRBV12-3 or TRBV12-4 and J usage is TRBJ2-5; 9 bases agree with TRBD1. The CDR3 is made up of 15 amino acids. Unmatched junction bases numbered 6, after V lost 3 bases and J lost 4 bases. The CDR3 loop reads CASSFTGGSVETQYF. The CDR3 DNA sequence: TGTGCCAGCAGTTTTACAGGGGGCTCGGTAGAGACCCAGTACTTC.

The gene calls are TRBV5-4 and TRBJ2-2; 9 nucleotides line up with TRBD1. The ends lost 3 bases at V and 5 bases at J; junction bases unmatched: 5. The CDR3 sequence is 15 residues long. The V gene's germline CDR1 is SGHNT and CDR2 YYREEE (reference sequence). Here the CDR3 reads CASSWDRVRTGELFF. The CDR3 DNA is TGTGCCAGCAGCTGGGACAGGGTGAGGACCGGGGAGCTGTTTTTT.

This clonotype appeared a few times. The chain couples TRBV7-2 to TRBJ2-7, with a possible D match to TRBD2 (6 bases). The CDR3 runs 14 residues. Between the trimmed V and J ends, which lost 0 bases and 7 bases, there was a span of 13 bases. The germline V gene has CDR1 SGHTA and CDR2 FQGNSA. CDR3 DNA: TGTGCCAGCAGCTTAGCAGGGACTTCTTTTGAGCAGTACTTC. Protein sequence: CASSLAGTSFEQYF.

This clonotype was observed a handful of times. CDR3: CASSLGTGWTDTQYF. The CDR3 DNA follows: TGCGCCAGCAGCTTGGGGACAGGGTGGACAGATACGCAGTATTTT. This chain connects TRBV5-1 to TRBJ2-3; TRBD1 matches 8 bases. The CDR3 loop spans 15 amino acids. V gave up 0 bases and J gave up 3 bases; unmatched junction bases: 3. Per germline, CDR1 SGHRS and CDR2 YFSETQ.

The chain is built from TRBV7-8 and TRBJ2-7; D ambiguous. V lost 3 bases, J lost 3 bases, and 9 bases lay in between. Germline lookup yields CDR1 SGHVS and CDR2 FQNEAQ. This CDR3 contains 13 residues. In DNA form, the CDR3 reads TGTGCCAGCAGCTTCAGAAGGGACTACGAGCAGTACGTC. As protein: CASSFRRDYEQYV.

The sample holds a few counts of this clonotype. The chain joins TRBV7-9 to TRBJ1-2; a possible D gene is TRBD1 (5 bases). The CDR3 loop spans 14 amino acids. Germline values: CDR1 SEHNR, CDR2 FQNEAQ (reference sequence). Between the trimmed V and J ends, which lost 6 bases and 5 bases, there was a span of 16 bases. CDR3 residues: CASSPIDRTYGYTF. The CDR3 DNA reads TGTGCCAGCAGTCCAATCGACAGAACGTATGGCTACACCTTC.

CDR3 protein: CSARGYPVSGTDTQYF. Written as DNA, the CDR3 is TGCAGTGCTAGAGGTTACCCTGTAAGTGGGACAGATACGCAGTATTTT. The genes are TRBV20-1 and TRBJ2-3; D not certain. Trimming pared 1 base from V and 3 bases from J, leaving 17 bases between. Germline assignment: CDR1 DFQATT and CDR2 SNEGSKA (reference sequence). The CDR3 is made up of 16 amino acids.

The J gene is TRBJ2-1, the V gene TRBV11-2; D perhaps matches TRBD2 (5 bases). Trimming left V 5 bases short and J 7 bases short, with 12 bases between. This CDR3 is built from 13 residues. Germline loops: CDR1 SGHAT, CDR2 FQNNGV. This CDR3 is CASSPPGWNEQFF. Written as DNA, the CDR3 is TGTGCCAGCAGCCCTCCGGGGTGGAATGAGCAGTTCTTC.

This clonotype was observed a few times. Compared with germline, one end of the junction differs, possibly owing to a read error. This chain connects TRBV29-1 to TRBJ1-2; tentative D call: TRBD1 (6 bases). The CDR3 has 13 amino acids. Germline V CDR1 and CDR2: SQVTM, ANQGSEA. The CDR3 sequence: CSVEVGRDMLTRF. The DNA of the CDR3 is TGCAGCGTTGAAGTAGGCCGGGACATGCTGACCCGCTTC.